This T cell receptor beta chain was identified during a study of Tregs in tolerant kidney transplant recipients. As for the study in general: Sorting of CD4+CD25+CD127- cells followed roughly 3-day belatacept mixed lymphocyte reactions, sometimes with roughly five-day graft donor restimulation. Recipient cells were told from donor cells by antibody staining.

Regarding this clone: Its antigen is not known.

Whole-study results and caveats: Findings come from small patient numbers and require larger validation. No direct test of biological reproducibility was done here.

V lost 4 bases and J 9 bases, leaving 14 bases between the germline ends. CDR1 and CDR2 (germline): MNHEY, SMNVEV (reference sequence). This CDR3 comprises 13 residues. TCRdb keeps only in-frame clones here, not all; method: immunoSEQ multiplex PCR. The sample shows tens of thousands of clones, around 95% of them seen only once. The chain couples TRBV27 to TRBJ2-3; possibly TRBD1 for D (5 bases). Sequencing was done on a sample of Tregs from blood cultured with allogeneic cells. This TCR was sampled from a human donor in good health. CDR3 sequence: CASSSADRSTQYF. CDR3 in DNA: TGTGCCAGCAGTTCCGCCGACAGATCGACGCAGTATTTT.